This T cell receptor beta chain was found in a study of identical twins. Template switching supplied a universal primer site; unique molecular identifiers were carried on the cDNA. MiXCR, run by TCRdb on the 5' RACE reads, gives a single entry per CDR3 protein. The sample comprises around 300,000 distinct CDR3 sequences, about 8.1% of which are singletons, and less than 2.5% rests with the top ten. This clonotype was seen ten or more times. The ends lost 1 base at V and 4 bases at J; junction bases unmatched: 7. CDR3 size: 16 residues. Looked up from germline, CDR1 is MGHRA and CDR2 is YSYEKL. With no exceptions, donors were healthy Caucasians. These data were also filed under a second study, of yellow fever vaccine responses in identical twins. Per that paper: Twins showed a vaccine T cell response that reportedly seemed partly convergent, partly personalized.

This chain uses TRBV4-1 with TRBJ2-7; 10 positions agree with TRBD2. The source is a woman aged 18-35 years in good health. The sample was memory (CD45RO+) T cells sorted from blood. CDR3: CASSQAALAGVYEQYF. The CDR3 DNA sequence: TGCGCCAGCAGCCAAGCCGCCCTAGCGGGAGTGTACGAGCAGTACTTC.